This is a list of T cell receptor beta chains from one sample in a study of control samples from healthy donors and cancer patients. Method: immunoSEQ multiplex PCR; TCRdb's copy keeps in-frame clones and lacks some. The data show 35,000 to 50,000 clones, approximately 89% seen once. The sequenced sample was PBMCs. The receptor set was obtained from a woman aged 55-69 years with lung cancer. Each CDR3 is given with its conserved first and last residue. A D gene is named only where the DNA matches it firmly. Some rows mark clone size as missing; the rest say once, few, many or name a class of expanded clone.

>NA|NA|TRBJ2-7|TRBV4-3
CASSQDQRIYYEQYF
TGCGCCAGCAGCCAAGATCAGCGGATCTACTACGAGCAGTACTTC
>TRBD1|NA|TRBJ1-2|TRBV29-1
CSVETGDGYTF
TGCAGCGTGGAGACAGGGGATGGCTACACCTTC
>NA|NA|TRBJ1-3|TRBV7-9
CASSLADSGNTIYF
TGTGCCAGCAGCTTGGCAGACTCTGGAAACACCATATATTTT
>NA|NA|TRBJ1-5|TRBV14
CASSQDQGSQHF
TGTGCCAGCAGCCAAGATCAGGGATCCCAGCATTTT
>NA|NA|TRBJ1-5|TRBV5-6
CASSLRVNQPQHF
TGTGCCAGCAGCTTGCGTGTCAATCAGCCCCAGCATTTT
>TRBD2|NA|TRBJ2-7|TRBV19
CASSIGGSGYEQYF
TGTGCCAGTAGTATAGGCGGGAGTGGCTACGAGCAGTACTTC
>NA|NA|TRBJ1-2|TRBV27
CASSLYRDYGYTF
TGTGCCAGCAGTTTGTACAGGGACTATGGCTACACCTTC
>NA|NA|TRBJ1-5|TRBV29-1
CSVWKGTNQPQHF
TGCAGCGTTTGGAAGGGGACAAATCAGCCCCAGCATTTT
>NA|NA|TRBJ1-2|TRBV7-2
CASSPRDNYGYTF
TGTGCCAGCAGCCCCAGGGACAACTATGGCTACACCTTC
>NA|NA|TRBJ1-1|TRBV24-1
CATSGIGGEAFF
TGTGCCACCAGTGGAATAGGGGGTGAAGCTTTCTTT
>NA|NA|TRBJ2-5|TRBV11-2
CASSWDMETQYF
TGTGCCAGCAGCTGGGACATGGAGACCCAGTACTTC
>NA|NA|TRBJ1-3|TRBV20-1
CSAPLMNTIYF
TGCAGTGCTCCTTTGATGAACACCATATATTTT
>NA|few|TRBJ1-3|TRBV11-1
CASSLSADSGNTIYF
TGTGCCAGCAGCTTATCGGCAGACTCTGGAAACACCATATATTTT
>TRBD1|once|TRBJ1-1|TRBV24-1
CATKGTGNTEAFF
TGTGCCACCAAGGGGACAGGGAACACTGAAGCTTTCTTT
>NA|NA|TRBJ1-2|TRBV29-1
CSVDPGGGGYTF
TGCAGCGTTGACCCTGGAGGGGGAGGCTACACCTTC
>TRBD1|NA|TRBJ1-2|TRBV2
CASRVDRGDGYTF
TGTGCCAGCAGAGTGGACAGGGGGGACGGCTACACCTTC
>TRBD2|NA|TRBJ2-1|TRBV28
CASSYQSASGSPNEQFF
TGTGCCAGCAGTTACCAATCGGCTAGCGGGAGTCCTAATGAGCAGTTCTTC
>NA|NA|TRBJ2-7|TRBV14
CASSLAGQVYEQYF
TGTGCCAGCAGCCTAGCGGGACAGGTCTACGAGCAGTACTTC
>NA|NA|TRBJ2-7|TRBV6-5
CASSYSLEASYEQYF
TGTGCCAGCAGTTACTCACTGGAGGCCTCCTACGAGCAGTACTTC
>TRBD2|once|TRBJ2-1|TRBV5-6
CASSNGILAGYNEQFF
TGTGCCAGCAGTAACGGAATACTAGCGGGCTACAATGAGCAGTTCTTC
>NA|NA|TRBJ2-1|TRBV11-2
CASSRTFSSYNEQFF
TGTGCCAGCAGCCGGACGTTCAGCTCCTACAATGAGCAGTTCTTC
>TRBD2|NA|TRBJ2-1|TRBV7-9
CASTPSGPYNEQFF
TGTGCCAGCACCCCTAGCGGGCCATACAATGAGCAGTTCTTC
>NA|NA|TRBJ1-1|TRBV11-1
CASSFRGGNTEAFF
TGTGCCAGCAGCTTTCGGGGCGGGAACACTGAAGCTTTCTTT
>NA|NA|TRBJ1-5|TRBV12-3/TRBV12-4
CASSRGGGQPQHF
TGTGCCAGTAGTCGGGGGGGTGGTCAGCCCCAGCATTTT
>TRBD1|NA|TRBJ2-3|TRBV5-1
CASSSNGQGSTDTQYF
TGCGCCAGCAGCTCCAATGGACAGGGGAGCACAGATACGCAGTATTTT
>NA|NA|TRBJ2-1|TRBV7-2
CASSSYAGAYNEQFF
TGTGCCAGCTCGTCCTATGCGGGGGCTTACAATGAGCAGTTCTTC
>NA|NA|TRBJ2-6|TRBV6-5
CASSKSGANVLTF
TGTGCCAGCTCAAAATCTGGGGCCAACGTCCTGACTTTC
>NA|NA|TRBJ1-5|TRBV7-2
CASSLLSNQPQHF
TGTGCCAGCAGCTTATTAAGCAATCAGCCCCAGCATTTT
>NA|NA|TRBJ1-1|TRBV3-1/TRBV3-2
CASSAPYSGDRNTEAFF
TGTGCCAGCAGCGCACCATATTCAGGGGATCGGAACACTGAAGCTTTCTTT
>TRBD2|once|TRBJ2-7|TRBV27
CASSFLGRSEQYF
TGTGCCAGCAGTTTCCTCGGGAGGTCCGAGCAGTACTTC
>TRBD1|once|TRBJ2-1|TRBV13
CASSPPRQGSYNEQFF
TGTGCCAGCAGCCCTCCTAGACAGGGATCTTACAATGAGCAGTTCTTC
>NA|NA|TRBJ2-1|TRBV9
CASSVDTGPEQFF
TGTGCCAGCAGCGTGGATACAGGGCCTGAGCAGTTCTTC
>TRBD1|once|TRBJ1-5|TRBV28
CASSSGAQGAYQPQHF
TGTGCCAGCAGTTCCGGGGCACAGGGGGCTTATCAGCCCCAGCATTTT
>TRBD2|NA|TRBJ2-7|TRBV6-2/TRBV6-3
CASSYPSGSSYEQYF
TGTGCCAGCAGTTACCCTAGCGGAAGCTCCTACGAGCAGTACTTC
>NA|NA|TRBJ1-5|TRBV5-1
CASSLGVVGLSNQPQHF
TGCGCCAGCAGCTTGGGAGTGGTCGGACTTAGCAATCAGCCCCAGCATTTT
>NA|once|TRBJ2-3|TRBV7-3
CASSLIGLNTDTQYF
TGTGCCAGCAGCTTAATTGGACTGAACACAGATACGCAGTATTTT
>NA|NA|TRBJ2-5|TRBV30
CAWSKGQIQETQYF
TGTGCCTGGAGTAAAGGACAGATTCAAGAGACCCAGTACTTC
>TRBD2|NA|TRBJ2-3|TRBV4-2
CASSQGLLFLGSGRTNTQYF
TGTGCCAGCAGCCAAGGGTTGTTGTTCTTGGGTAGCGGGAGGACAAATACGCAGTATTTT
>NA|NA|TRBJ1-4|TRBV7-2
CASSQSRVNEKLFF
TGTGCCAGCAGCCAAAGTCGGGTTAATGAAAAACTGTTTTTT
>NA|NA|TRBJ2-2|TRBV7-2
CASGRRLRAGELFF
TGTGCCAGCGGGAGGCGGTTGAGGGCCGGGGAGCTGTTTTTT
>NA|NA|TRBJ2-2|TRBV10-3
CAISGGSTGELFF
TGTGCCATCAGTGGTGGATCCACCGGGGAGCTGTTTTTT
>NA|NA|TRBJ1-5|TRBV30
CAWSPQTAAGPQHF
TGTGCCTGGAGTCCTCAGACGGCGGCAGGGCCCCAGCATTTT
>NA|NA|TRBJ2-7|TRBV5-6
CASSLSQAYSYEQYF
TGTGCCAGCAGCTTGAGTCAGGCCTATTCCTACGAGCAGTACTTC
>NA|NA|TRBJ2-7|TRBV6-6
CASSSLLAPYEQYF
TGTGCCAGCAGTTCCTTACTAGCTCCCTACGAGCAGTACTTC
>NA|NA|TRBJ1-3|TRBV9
CASSDRDSGNTIYF
TGTGCCAGCAGCGACAGGGATTCTGGAAACACCATATATTTT
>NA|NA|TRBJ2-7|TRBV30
CAWGGTGAYEQYF
TGTGCCTGGGGGGGGACTGGGGCCTACGAGCAGTACTTC
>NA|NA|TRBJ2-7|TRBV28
CASSLLSQDEQYF
TGTGCCAGCAGTTTATTGAGCCAGGACGAGCAGTACTTC
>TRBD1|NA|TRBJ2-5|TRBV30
CAWSVHGTGRETQYF
TGTGCCTGGAGTGTACATGGGACAGGTCGGGAGACCCAGTACTTC
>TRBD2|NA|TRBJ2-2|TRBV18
CASSPRGLAGGLTGELFF
TGTGCCAGCTCACCACGGGGACTAGCGGGAGGACTCACCGGGGAGCTGTTTTTT
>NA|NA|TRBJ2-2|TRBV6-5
CASIHTTGELFF
TGTGCCAGCATACATACCACCGGGGAGCTGTTTTTT
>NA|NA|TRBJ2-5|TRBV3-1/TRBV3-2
CASSQGMGDGSRETQYF
TGTGCCAGCAGCCAAGGTATGGGCGACGGGAGTAGGGAGACCCAGTACTTC
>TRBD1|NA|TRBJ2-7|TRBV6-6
CASSHPGQGYSEQYF
TGTGCCAGCAGCCACCCGGGACAGGGTTATAGCGAGCAGTACTTC